These T cell receptor beta chains were read from a single sample in a study of T cell repertoires in ileal Crohn's disease. The method was immunoSEQ multiplex PCR; TCRdb's version includes in-frame clones alone and lacks a portion of them. Altogether under 20,000 clones are present, 72% being singletons, with the ten largest covering 4.2%. Specimen: ileal tissue. The receptors derive from an adult with Crohn's disease. CDR3s include the opening cysteine and the closing phenylalanine or tryptophan. A D gene is named only where the DNA matches it firmly. Only some rows state a clone size, as once, few, many or a class for expanded clones.

D	size	V	J	CDR3	DNA
TRBD2	few	TRBV29-1	TRBJ2-5	CSVEGRTEGLAWETQYF	TGCAGCGTTGAAGGGAGGACGGAAGGACTAGCATGGGAGACCCAGTACTTC
.	.	TRBV5-1	TRBJ1-2	CASRITALNYGYTF	TGCGCCAGCAGAATAACAGCCTTAAACTATGGCTACACCTTC
.	.	TRBV7-2	TRBJ2-3	CASSLFRDNTDTQYF	TGTGCCAGCAGCTTATTCCGGGACAACACAGATACGCAGTATTTT
.	.	TRBV7-5	TRBJ1-2	CARSLVYSNYGYTF	TGTGCCAGAAGCTTAGTATACAGCAACTATGGCTACACCTTC
TRBD2	.	TRBV9	TRBJ2-2	CASGVAGGRPGELFF	TGTGCCAGCGGGGTAGCGGGAGGGAGGCCCGGGGAGCTGTTTTTT
.	few	TRBV19	TRBJ1-2	CASSPERATGGYTF	TGTGCCAGTAGTCCAGAACGCGCGACTGGTGGCTACACCTTC
TRBD1	.	TRBV5-4	TRBJ1-2	CASSRRDRVYGYTF	TGTGCCAGCAGCCGCCGGGACAGGGTTTATGGCTACACCTTC
TRBD1	.	TRBV29-1	TRBJ2-7	CSVLLGQGVYEQYF	TGCAGCGTCCTATTGGGACAGGGGGTTTACGAGCAGTACTTC
.	once	TRBV30	TRBJ2-7	CASRQTALEQYF	TGTGCCTCCCGACAGACCGCCCTAGAGCAGTACTTC
.	.	TRBV27	TRBJ2-2	CASSSPGVTNTGELFF	TGTGCCAGCAGTTCCCCGGGGGTTACGAACACCGGGGAGCTGTTTTTT
TRBD1	few	TRBV7-6	TRBJ2-7	CASSIGTGEPYEQYF	TGTGCCAGCAGCATCGGGACAGGGGAACCCTACGAGCAGTACTTC
TRBD2	.	TRBV7-3	TRBJ2-1	CASSLTLGLADFNEQFF	TGTGCCAGCAGCTTAACCCTAGGACTAGCGGATTTCAATGAGCAGTTCTTC
.	.	TRBV5-1	TRBJ2-5	CASSLGGGGQETQYF	TGCGCCAGCAGCTTGGGGGGAGGGGGCCAAGAGACCCAGTACTTC
.	once	TRBV27	TRBJ2-3	CASGFWGGTDTQYF	TGTGCCAGCGGATTTTGGGGGGGCACAGATACGCAGTATTTT
TRBD2	.	TRBV6-5	TRBJ2-5	CASLGRGGRETQYF	TGTGCCAGCCTGGGGCGGGGGGGCCGCGAGACCCAGTACTTC
.	.	TRBV6-5	TRBJ2-5	CASSYVSYQETQYF	TGTGCCAGCAGTTACGTCTCGTACCAAGAGACCCAGTACTTC
.	.	TRBV6-5	TRBJ1-2	CASRPGGNYGYTF	TGTGCCAGCCGCCCCGGGGGGAACTATGGCTACACCTTC
TRBD1	.	TRBV5-1	TRBJ1-2	CASSRDRVDGYTF	TGCGCCAGCAGCCGGGACAGGGTGGATGGCTACACCTTC
.	few	TRBV5-6	TRBJ1-2	CASSLDTFPSNYGYTF	TGTGCCAGCAGCTTGGACACCTTCCCCTCTAACTATGGCTACACCTTC
.	.	TRBV14	TRBJ1-1	CASSHYTGLEAFF	TGTGCCAGCAGCCACTACACAGGGCTTGAAGCTTTCTTT
.	.	TRBV29-1	TRBJ2-5	CSTVRDEWETQYF	TGCAGCACGGTCCGGGATGAGTGGGAGACCCAGTACTTC
.	.	TRBV5-1	TRBJ1-1	CASSLTGSAEAFF	TGCGCCAGCAGCTTGACAGGGAGCGCTGAAGCTTTCTTT
.	.	TRBV7-3	TRBJ1-1	CASSLYLNTEAFF	TGTGCCAGCAGCCTTTATTTGAACACTGAAGCTTTCTTT
.	.	TRBV18	TRBJ2-6	CASSPSGSGANVLTF	TGTGCCAGCTCACCGTCAGGGTCTGGGGCCAACGTCCTGACTTTC
TRBD1	.	TRBV6-6	TRBJ2-7	CASSYSGTGVNVQYF	TGTGCCAGCAGTTACTCCGGGACAGGGGTTAATGTGCAGTACTTC
TRBD1	.	TRBV28	TRBJ2-7	CASSKGWDRDYEQYF	TGTGCCAGCAGCAAGGGGTGGGACAGGGACTACGAGCAGTACTTC
TRBD1	.	TRBV4-3	TRBJ1-2	CASSHAGTGAYYGYTF	TGCGCCAGCAGCCACGCCGGGACAGGGGCGTACTATGGCTACACCTTC